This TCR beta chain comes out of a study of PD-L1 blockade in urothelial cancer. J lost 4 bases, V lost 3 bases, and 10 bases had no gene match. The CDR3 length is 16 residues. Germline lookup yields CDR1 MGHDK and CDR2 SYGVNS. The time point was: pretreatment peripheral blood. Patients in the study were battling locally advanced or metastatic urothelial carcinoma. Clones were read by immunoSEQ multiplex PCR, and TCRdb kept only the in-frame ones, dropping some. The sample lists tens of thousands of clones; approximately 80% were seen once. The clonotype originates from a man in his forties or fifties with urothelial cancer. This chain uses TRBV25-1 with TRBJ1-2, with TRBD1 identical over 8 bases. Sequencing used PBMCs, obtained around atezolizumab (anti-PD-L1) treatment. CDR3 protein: CASSDAGTGRRYGYTF. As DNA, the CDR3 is TGTGCCAGCAGTGATGCCGGGACAGGCCGCCGCTATGGCTACACCTTC.